This passage covers 15 T cell receptor beta chains from one sample sequenced in a study of T cells in Graves' hyperthyroidism and ophthalmopathy. TCR beta CDR3 regions were amplified from RNA transcripts. The TCR CDR3 first-round RT-PCR relied on the HTBI primer set. In TCRdb, the multiplex PCR reads were re-called with MiXCR into one record per CDR3 protein. This sample yields hundreds of thousands of distinct CDR3 sequences, of which about 16% are seen a single time; 32% belongs to the top ten. Sequencing used blood. Source of these receptors: a woman aged 25 to 39 with Graves' hyperthyroidism.

J is TRBJ1-2 and V is TRBV19; 9 positions agree with TRBD1. Germline V lookup: CDR1 LNHDA, CDR2 SQIVND (reference sequence). V shed 4 bases and J 4 bases; nucleotides not matched to a gene: 7. CDR3 length equals 15 residues. DNA of the CDR3: TGTGCCAGTAGTACCCCGGACAGGGGTACCTATGGCTACACCTTC. Translated, it gives CASSTPDRGTYGYTF.

This clonotype was counted only a few times. The CDR3 loop reads CASSLFSGLDIQYF. CDR3 in DNA: TGTGCCAGCAGTTTATTTTCAGGGTTGGACATTCAGTACTTC. V is TRBV27 and J is TRBJ2-4, with D possibly matching TRBD1 (5 bases). The CDR3 has 14 residues. The germline V gene encodes CDR1 MNHEY and CDR2 SMNVEV (reference sequence). The germline V and J ends were trimmed by 1 base and 8 bases, with 12 bases remaining between them.

This clonotype was seen at least ten times. This chain joins TRBV6-1 and TRBJ2-2; TRBD2 might be the D (5 bases). Germline values: CDR1 MNHNS, CDR2 SASEGT. The ends were cut back, 6 bases at V and 0 bases at J, with 8 bases in the middle. The CDR3 has 14 residues. The CDR3 coding sequence is TGTGCCAGCAGCTCCGGGACGAACACCGGGGAGCTGTTTTTT. It is translated as CASSSGTNTGELFF.

There are many counts of this clonotype. The V call is TRBV28, the J call TRBJ2-7, with 12 positions matching TRBD2. With 5 bases clipped from V and 3 bases from J, the junction kept 8 bases outside the gene matches. This CDR3 has 16 amino acids. Germline assignment: CDR1 MDHEN and CDR2 SYDVKM. CDR3: CASSTASGRAVYEQYF. The CDR3 DNA is TGTGCCAGCAGTACCGCTAGCGGGAGGGCCGTCTACGAGCAGTACTTC.

This clonotype was detected only a few times. The V call is TRBV6-1, the J call TRBJ1-5, with D perhaps matching TRBD1 (6 bases). CDR3 length: 12 amino acids. Germline CDR1 reads MNHNS; CDR2 reads SASEGT. V was cut by 6 bases and J by 8 bases, with 11 bases left in between. CDR3: CASRTGLEPQHF. In DNA, the CDR3 is TGTGCCAGCAGGACAGGTTTGGAGCCCCAGCATTTT.

The V call is TRBV5-1, the J call TRBJ2-5; D uncertain. The CDR3 extends over 15 amino acids. CDR1 SGHRS and CDR2 YFSETQ come from the germline V gene. V lost 1 base, J lost 1 base, and 11 bases lay in between. DNA of the CDR3: TGCGCCAGCAGCTTGTGGGATGGCCTCCAAGAGACCCAGTACTTC. Protein sequence: CASSLWDGLQETQYF.

There are many counts of this clonotype. This chain uses TRBV30 with TRBJ2-7; the match to TRBD2 covers 9 bases. This CDR3 contains 15 residues. Germline lookup yields CDR1 GTSNPN and CDR2 SVGIG (reference sequence). Trimming cost V 0 bases and J 1 base; bases outside gene matches: 4. The CDR3 spells CAWSVQTSGSYEQYF. As DNA, the CDR3 is TGTGCCTGGAGTGTACAGACTAGCGGATCCTACGAGCAGTACTTC. The entire variable domain, with the rest obtained from reference TRBV30 and TRBJ2-7, is as follows: SQTIHQWPATLVQPVGSPLSLECTVEGTSNPNLYWYRQAAGRGLQLLFYSVGIGQISSEVPQNLSASRPQDRQFILSSKKLLLSDSGFYLCAWSVQTSGSYEQYFGPGTRLTVT.

Many counts were recorded for this clonotype. One end of the junction varies from germline; a read error may be responsible. The rearrangement links TRBV3-1 to TRBJ2-5, with D perhaps matching TRBD2 (6 bases). Germline V gene sequence: CDR1 LGHDT, CDR2 YNNKEL (reference sequence). The CDR3 consists of 14 residues. In nucleotides, the CDR3 is TGTGCCAGCAGTCAAGCATCCACGACTAGGGCCCAGTACTTC. Translating gives CASSQASTTRAQYF.

The V call is TRBV19, the J call TRBJ1-1, with a weak D call TRBD1 (6 bases). Germline V gene data show CDR1 as LNHDA and CDR2 as SQIVND (reference sequence). Trimming stripped 4 bases from V and 0 bases from J, with 12 bases between. CDR3 length: 15 amino acids. The CDR3 region is CASSTNREMNTEAFF. In DNA form, the CDR3 reads TGTGCCAGTAGTACCAACAGGGAAATGAACACTGAAGCTTTCTTT.

This clonotype was counted a few times. A much larger clone lies a single base off, so this may be a read error. This chain uses TRBV6-1 with TRBJ1-5; D uncertain. CDR1 is MNHNS, CDR2 SASEGT, per germline. The CDR3 totals 14 residues. The V end lost 4 bases, the J end lost 0 bases, and 7 bases lay between the germline ends. The CDR3, as DNA: TGTGCCAGCAGTGTCTACAGTAGCAATCAGCCCCAGCATTTT. Translating it yields CASSVYSSNQPQHF.

The J gene is TRBJ2-1, the V gene TRBV2, with 12 bases that match TRBD2. Germline lookup yields CDR1 SNHLY and CDR2 FYNNEI. V was clipped by 6 bases and J by 9 bases; unmatched bases: 9. The length of the CDR3 is 15 residues. In DNA, the CDR3 is TGTGCCAGCAGCTCGCTAGCGGGAGGGCCGTTTGAGCAGTTCTTC. This sequence encodes CASSSLAGGPFEQFF.

This clonotype occurred many times. This CDR3 reads CASSYGDANYGYTF. CDR3 bases: TGCGCCAGCAGCTACGGGGACGCTAACTATGGCTACACCTTC. V usage is TRBV5-1 and J usage is TRBJ1-2, with a tentative D call TRBD1 (5 bases). The germline V and J ends were trimmed by 3 bases and 0 bases, with 9 bases remaining between them. The CDR3 length is 14 residues. Germline V gives CDR1 SGHRS, CDR2 YFSETQ.

This clonotype was recorded many times. The chain combines TRBV29-1 with TRBJ2-7; 10 bases fit TRBD2. The CDR3 is 17 residues long. The ends lost 5 bases at V and 2 bases at J; junction bases unmatched: 15. In germline, CDR1 is SQVTM, CDR2 ANQGSEA. For the CDR3, the DNA is TGCAGCGTTTTATGGGCTAGCGGGAGAAGCGGGCCCTACGAGCAGTACTTC. Its translation is CSVLWASGRSGPYEQYF.

With respect to this clonotype: A read error may be the cause here, since a much bigger clone is one base away. The chain recombines TRBV5-8 with TRBJ1-5; D might be TRBD1 (5 bases). Germline-derived CDR1 and CDR2 are SGHTS and YDEGEE. The CDR3 extends over 15 amino acids. The CDR3 DNA sequence: TGTGCCATCAGCTTGGGGAGGGGCCCAAATCAGCCCCAGCATTTT. Residues: CAISLGRGPNQPQHF.

This clonotype was seen repeatedly, ten times or more. The chain recombines TRBV24-1 with TRBJ2-2; a possible D gene is TRBD1 (6 bases). The CDR3 runs to 15 residues. Germline lookup yields CDR1 KGHDR and CDR2 SFDVKD. V was shortened by 4 bases and J by 1 base, with 9 bases between the two germline ends. CDR3 region: CATSEDRWNTGELFF. The CDR3 DNA reads as TGTGCCACCAGTGAAGACAGGTGGAACACCGGGGAGCTGTTTTTT.